This T cell receptor (beta chain) was captured by sequencing in a study of cytomegalovirus exposure and HLA in healthy donors. Across the study: The roughly 130 validation repertoires were reported in a later analysis to have been generated on the same platform as the roughly 700 first-cohort repertoires. Study conclusions and caveats: Confirmation in vitro established that a few CMV-associated chains were specific for CMV antigens. The study listed approximately 170 cytomegalovirus-associated TCR beta chains.

The validation cohort, a group of around 120 subjects, included the donors and was separate from the roughly 700-subject first cohort. This CDR3 region has 13 residues. Germline V gives CDR1 SGHDT, CDR2 YYEEEE. The V end was cut by 0 bases, the J end by 3 bases, with 4 bases between. A word on this clone: Its antigen is as yet unknown.

Clones were sequenced by immunoSEQ multiplex PCR, and TCRdb holds only the in-frame ones, with some missing. The table lists approximately 300,000 clones, about 85% of them singletons, with approximately 1.1% in the top ten. Material for sequencing was PBMCs. The receptor was isolated from a woman in her twenties or thirties in good health and CMV-seropositive. The V and J genes are TRBV5-6 and TRBJ2-1; D uncertain. The chain's CDR3 is CASSLVGYNEQFF. CDR3 DNA: TGTGCCAGCAGCTTGGTCGGCTACAATGAGCAGTTCTTC.